The 32 T cell receptor beta chains presented below share a single source sample, sequenced in a study of T cells and Merkel cell carcinoma outcomes. Using immunoSEQ multiplex PCR, the repertoire was profiled, and TCRdb retains in-frame clones only, with some absent. Here the sample spans over 15,000 clones, about nine tenths being singletons. The sequencing input was tumor tissue from Merkel cell carcinoma. These receptors all stem from a human donor with Merkel cell carcinoma.

CDR3 DNA: TGCGCCAGCAGTGACAATAGGGGAACCTCCTACGAGCAGTACTTC. It is translated as CASSDNRGTSYEQYF. The rearrangement links TRBV10-2 to TRBJ2-7; D is possibly TRBD1 (5 bases). V lost 3 bases to trimming and J lost 0 bases, with 12 bases between them. The germline CDR1 and CDR2 sequences are WSHSY and SAAADI. CDR3 size: 15 residues.

This clone appeared once. This chain's CDR3 is CASSPTGAETQYF. CDR3 in DNA: TGCGCCAGCAGCCCGACAGGGGCGGAGACCCAGTACTTC. The chain employs TRBV5-1 and TRBJ2-5; 8 bases fit TRBD1. The CDR3 extends over 13 amino acids. V lost 4 bases to trimming and J lost 5 bases; unmatched junction nucleotides: 4. The germline V gene has CDR1 SGHRS and CDR2 YFSETQ.

V and J are TRBV18 and TRBJ2-1, with D perhaps matching TRBD2 (6 bases). The CDR3 is made up of 14 amino acids. V dropped 6 bases and J dropped 0 bases, with 9 bases sitting between them. Germline V gene sequence: CDR1 KGHSH, CDR2 LQKENI. CDR3 coding DNA: TGTGCCAGCTCTAGCGGTAGCTCCTACAATGAGCAGTTCTTC. It is translated as CASSSGSSYNEQFF.

This clone was found once. The J gene is TRBJ2-7, the V gene TRBV19; 14 nucleotides line up with TRBD2. This CDR3 contains 16 residues. The germline V gene has CDR1 LNHDA and CDR2 SQIVND (reference sequence). With V trimmed by 6 bases and J by 2 bases, 6 bases remained unmatched. This CDR3 reads CASSRGLAGAPYEQYF. In nucleotides, the CDR3 is TGTGCCAGTAGCCGGGGACTAGCGGGGGCCCCCTACGAGCAGTACTTC.

The V call is TRBV14, the J call TRBJ1-1, with D hard to call. The CDR3 has 12 residues. Germline CDR1 and CDR2: SGHDN and FVKESK. Trimming cost V 4 bases and J 2 bases, with 5 bases left between them. For the CDR3, the DNA is TGTGCCAGCAGCCGAGGAAACACTGAAGCTTTCTTT. Its protein product is CASSRGNTEAFF.

The genes are TRBV5-4 and TRBJ1-4; 9 bases are a match to TRBD1. The V gene end was trimmed by 4 bases and the J gene end by 8 bases; junction bases not matched to a gene: 12. From germline, CDR1 is SGHNT and CDR2 YYREEE (reference sequence). This CDR3 is built from 16 residues. The CDR3 sequence is CASSIHSGTGTEKLFF. CDR3 sequence (DNA): TGTGCCAGCAGCATACATTCCGGGACAGGGACAGAAAAACTGTTTTTT.

This clone was observed once. The V gene is TRBV21-1, the J gene TRBJ1-5; the table gives TRBD1 as D, unverified against the DNA. TRBV21-1 is marked as a pseudogene. This CDR3 region has 17 residues. The CDR3 loop is CASSKYRKDRGRQPQHF. CDR3 sequence (DNA): TGTGCCAGCAGCAAATACCGGAAGGACAGGGGGCGACAGCCCCAGCATTTT.

This chain uses TRBV5-5 with TRBJ2-5; D gene ambiguous. CDR1 SGHKS and CDR2 YYEKEE come from the germline V gene (reference sequence). The CDR3 loop spans 13 amino acids. Deletions cut 4 bases from V and 2 bases from J, with 9 bases between. The CDR3 loop is CASSPGLQETQYF. The CDR3 region has the DNA TGTGCCAGCAGCCCCGGATTACAAGAGACCCAGTACTTC.

V gene TRBV2 combines with J gene TRBJ1-5; 9 nucleotides align to TRBD1. The CDR3 extends over 16 amino acids. The V gene's germline CDR1 is SNHLY and CDR2 FYNNEI. J was trimmed by 7 bases and V by 4 bases; bases with no gene match: 11. CDR3 loop: CASSVQTGTGSQPQHF. The CDR3, as DNA: TGTGCCAGCAGTGTCCAGACCGGGACAGGGTCGCAGCCCCAGCATTTT. Based on the CDR3 plus reference TRBV2 and TRBJ1-5, the full variable domain is EPEVTQTPSHQVTQMGQEVILRCVPISNHLYFYWYRQILGQKVEFLVSFYNNEISEKSEIFDDQFSVERPDGSNFTLKIRSTKLEDSAMYFCASSVQTGTGSQPQHFGDGTRLSIL.

The V call is TRBV5-1, the J call TRBJ2-5; D is uncertain. In germline, CDR1 is SGHRS, CDR2 YFSETQ. Trimming cost V 4 bases and J 5 bases, with 9 bases left between them. The CDR3 contains 12 residues. This CDR3 is CASSAGKETQYF. The CDR3 nucleotides read TGCGCCAGCAGCGCCGGTAAGGAGACCCAGTACTTC.

V usage is TRBV2 and J usage is TRBJ1-4; D is ambiguous. Per germline, CDR1 SNHLY and CDR2 FYNNEI. This CDR3 region has 13 residues. V lost 7 bases to trimming and J lost 7 bases, with 13 bases between them. The DNA of the CDR3 is TGTGCCAGCAAGGACGACGGCGGTGAAAAACTGTTTTTT. Its protein product is CASKDDGGEKLFF.

V is TRBV5-8 and J is TRBJ2-7; D is ambiguous. V lost 2 bases to trimming and J lost 3 bases, with 3 bases between them. The germline CDR1 and CDR2 sequences are SGHTS and YDEGEE. The CDR3 is made up of 11 amino acids. CDR3 nucleotide sequence: TGTGCCAGCAGCTTTCGCTACGAGCAGTACTTC. Its protein product is CASSFRYEQYF.

To note about this clone: The junction departs from germline at one end; a sequencing error may be responsible. J is TRBJ1-3 and V is TRBV6-5, with no clear D. CDR3 length: 14 residues. CDR1 and CDR2 from the germline V gene are MNHEY and SVGAGI. CDR3 in DNA: TGTGCCAACAGTTACTCGATAGTCGGAAACACCATATATTTT. It yields the protein CANSYSIVGNTIYF.

In DNA, the CDR3 is TGCAGCGTTGATGGTATTAGTTTAGATACGCAGTATTTT. Protein sequence: CSVDGISLDTQYF. The chain couples TRBV29-1 to TRBJ2-3; D not resolved. This CDR3 has 13 amino acids. Germline CDR1 is SQVTM and CDR2 is ANQGSEA. V lost 3 bases and J 5 bases, leaving 12 bases between the germline ends.

The rearrangement joins TRBV7-8 to TRBJ1-2; D is undetermined. There are 13 residues in the CDR3. Trimming cost V 6 bases and J 5 bases, with 13 bases left between them. Germline CDR1 and CDR2: SGHVS and FQNEAQ. The CDR3 nucleotides are TGTGCCAGCAGTTATAAGGGTCGGTATGGCTACACCTTC. This gives the protein CASSYKGRYGYTF.

V is TRBV21-1 and J is TRBJ1-5. TRBV21-1 represents a pseudogene. The CDR3 covers 15 residues. The CDR3 is CASSPQAGRYQPQHF. Written as DNA, the CDR3 is TGTGCCAGCAGCCCCCAGGCAGGGAGGTATCAGCCCCAGCATTTT.

The rearrangement joins TRBV19 to TRBJ1-1; D not certain. CDR1 is LNHDA, CDR2 SQIVND, per germline (reference sequence). This CDR3 has 15 amino acids. Deletions cut 1 base from V and 4 bases from J, with 13 bases between. This CDR3 reads CASSIGRGLVTEAFF. CDR3 coding DNA: TGTGCCAGTAGTATAGGCCGCGGCCTGGTCACTGAAGCTTTCTTT. The complete variable domain, with remaining parts taken from reference TRBV19 and TRBJ1-1, reads DGGITQSPKYLFRKEGQNVTLSCEQNLNHDAMYWYRQDPGQGLRLIYYSQIVNDFQKGDIAEGYSVSREKKESFPLTVTSAQKNPTAFYLCASSIGRGLVTEAFFGQGTRLTVV.

There are a few counts of this clone. The V and J genes are TRBV5-6 and TRBJ2-7, with 9 bases aligning to TRBD1. V lost 3 bases to trimming and J lost 9 bases; unmatched junction nucleotides: 4. CDR3 length: 12 amino acids. From germline, CDR1 is SGHDT and CDR2 YYEEEE. The CDR3: CASSWDRDGQYF. Here the CDR3 DNA reads TGTGCCAGCAGCTGGGACAGGGATGGGCAGTACTTC.

The chain has TRBV9 and TRBJ1-1; 7 positions match TRBD1. Germline trimming cut 3 bases from V and 10 bases from J; bases unmatched to any gene: 9. This CDR3 comprises 13 residues. Germline V gives CDR1 SGDLS, CDR2 YYNGEE. The CDR3 nucleotides are TGTGCCAGCAGCGAACTGACAGGGCGTGGAGCTTTCTTT. Residues: CASSELTGRGAFF.

The rearrangement joins TRBV5-4 to TRBJ2-3, with TRBD2 as a possible D gene (6 bases). Trimming took 0 bases from V and 7 from J, leaving 15 bases between them. The CDR3 loop spans 15 amino acids. Germline V gene lookup returns CDR1 SGHNT and CDR2 YYREEE (reference sequence). CDR3: CASSLERDSLNTQYF. The CDR3 DNA reads as TGTGCCAGCAGCTTGGAGAGGGACTCACTCAATACGCAGTATTTT.

This clone was seen only a few times. The chain has TRBV18 and TRBJ2-3, with 9 bases lining up with TRBD1. Germline trimming cut 0 bases from V and 5 bases from J; bases unmatched to any gene: 6. The CDR3 totals 16 residues. From germline, CDR1 is KGHSH and CDR2 LQKENI. The CDR3 DNA follows: TGTGCCAGCTCACCACCGGGGACAGGGAGGAGAGATACGCAGTATTTT. Encoded protein: CASSPPGTGRRDTQYF.

In regard to this clone: It may be a read error: a sequence one base away is much more abundant. The gene calls are TRBV27 and TRBJ2-1; 9 positions agree with TRBD1. Germline V gene data show CDR1 as MNHEY and CDR2 as SMNVEV (reference sequence). With 2 bases clipped from V and 7 bases from J, the junction kept 3 bases outside the gene matches. CDR3 length: 14 amino acids. The CDR3 coding sequence is TGTGCCAGCAGTTTAGGGACAGGGAGAAATGAGCAGTTCTTC. This translates into CASSLGTGRNEQFF.

J is TRBJ2-5 and V is TRBV19; D is perhaps TRBD2 (5 bases). Trimming removed 1 base at V and 11 bases at J, with 14 bases between. CDR1 and CDR2 from the germline V gene are LNHDA and SQIVND (reference sequence). The CDR3 length is 13 residues. CDR3 in DNA: TGTGCCAGTAGTATAGCGGTCGGGGATGCGCAGTACTTC. It codes for CASSIAVGDAQYF.

Notes on this clone: This CDR3 is also generated by other DNA sequences in the sample. The rearrangement uses TRBV7-6 and TRBJ2-7; D is unresolved. CDR1 SGHVS and CDR2 FNYEAQ come from the germline V gene. Deletions cut 1 base from V and 0 bases from J, with 7 bases between. The CDR3 is 14 amino acids. CDR3 DNA sequence: TGTGCCAGCAGCTTAGAGGTCAGCTCCTACGAGCAGTACTTC. This codes for CASSLEVSSYEQYF.

This rearrangement joins TRBV11-3 to TRBJ2-2; D may be TRBD1 (5 bases). Deletions cut 5 bases from V and 1 base from J, with 5 bases between. The germline V gene has CDR1 SGHNT and CDR2 YENEEA. The CDR3 totals 13 residues. The CDR3 loop reads CASSQGNTGELFF. For the CDR3, the DNA is TGTGCCAGCAGCCAGGGGAACACCGGGGAGCTGTTTTTT.

This clone was detected a few times. Other nucleotide sequences from this sample produce the same CDR3. The gene calls are TRBV9 and TRBJ2-1; D is perhaps TRBD2 (5 bases). The ends were cut back, 1 base at V and 5 bases at J, with 10 bases in the middle. The CDR3 has 14 residues. The germline gives CDR1 SGDLS, CDR2 YYNGEE. Written as DNA, the CDR3 is TGTGCCAGCAGCGTACACGTCGGGAACAATGAGCAGTTCTTC. The encoded protein is CASSVHVGNNEQFF.

The chain joins TRBV5-5 to TRBJ2-2; D is perhaps TRBD1 (6 bases). This CDR3 spans 15 amino acids. Germline lookup yields CDR1 SGHKS and CDR2 YYEKEE (reference sequence). Trimming took 4 bases from V and 4 from J, leaving 14 bases between them. CDR3 protein: CASSPRDTSTGELFF. CDR3 DNA sequence: TGTGCCAGCAGCCCCAGGGACACAAGCACCGGGGAGCTGTTTTTT.

This clone was seen a handful of times. This chain uses TRBV4-2 with TRBJ2-2; D call uncertain. This CDR3 contains 13 residues. V was shortened by 0 bases and J by 9 bases, with 8 bases between the two germline ends. Germline CDR1 is LGHNA and CDR2 is YNFKEQ. The CDR3 sequence: CASSQDSGWELFF. CDR3 sequence (DNA): TGTGCCAGCAGCCAAGATAGTGGGTGGGAGCTGTTTTTT.

The chain joins TRBV7-8 to TRBJ2-3; D could derive from TRBD1 or TRBD2 (5 bases each). Deletions cut 3 bases from V and 1 base from J, with 20 bases between. Germline V CDR1 and CDR2: SGHVS, FQNEAQ. The CDR3 loop spans 18 amino acids. The CDR3 reads CASSLEAFGTLGTDTQYF. Here the CDR3 DNA reads TGTGCCAGCAGCTTGGAAGCTTTCGGGACGTTGGGCACAGATACGCAGTATTTT.

The V gene is TRBV27, the J gene TRBJ2-7; 11 nucleotides line up with TRBD2. Per the germline V gene, CDR1 is MNHEY and CDR2 is SMNVEV (reference sequence). The CDR3 is 15 amino acids. V shed 5 bases, J shed 6 bases, and the junction held 9 bases outside the gene matches. The CDR3 is CASSPSTSGSVEQYF. The CDR3 DNA reads TGTGCCAGCAGTCCCTCCACTAGCGGGAGTGTCGAGCAGTACTTC.

The gene calls are TRBV5-4 and TRBJ2-2; D possibly corresponds to TRBD2 (6 bases). The CDR3 spans 17 residues. Trimming took off 0 bases at V and 0 bases at J, with 12 bases between the two ends. From germline, CDR1 is SGHNT and CDR2 YYREEE (reference sequence). CDR3 nucleotides: TGTGCCAGCAGCTTGGCAGGGACTGGACCGAACACCGGGGAGCTGTTTTTT. Amino acid sequence: CASSLAGTGPNTGELFF. Combining the CDR3 with reference TRBV5-4 and TRBJ2-2 gives the whole variable domain ETGVTQSPTHLIKTRGQQVTLRCSSQSGHNTVSWYQQALGQGPQFIFQYYREEENGRGNFPPRFSGLQFPNYSSELNVNALELDDSALYLCASSLAGTGPNTGELFFGEGSRLTVL.

This clone has just one count. V is TRBV4-1 and J is TRBJ1-2, with a possible D match to TRBD1 (5 bases). CDR1 and CDR2 (germline): MGHRA, YSYEKL. V shed 0 bases and J shed 6 bases, with 11 bases lying between them. The CDR3 runs to 14 residues. CDR3 DNA sequence: TGCGCCAGCAGCCAAGATCTGGAGGGACATGGCTACACCTTC. It is translated as CASSQDLEGHGYTF.